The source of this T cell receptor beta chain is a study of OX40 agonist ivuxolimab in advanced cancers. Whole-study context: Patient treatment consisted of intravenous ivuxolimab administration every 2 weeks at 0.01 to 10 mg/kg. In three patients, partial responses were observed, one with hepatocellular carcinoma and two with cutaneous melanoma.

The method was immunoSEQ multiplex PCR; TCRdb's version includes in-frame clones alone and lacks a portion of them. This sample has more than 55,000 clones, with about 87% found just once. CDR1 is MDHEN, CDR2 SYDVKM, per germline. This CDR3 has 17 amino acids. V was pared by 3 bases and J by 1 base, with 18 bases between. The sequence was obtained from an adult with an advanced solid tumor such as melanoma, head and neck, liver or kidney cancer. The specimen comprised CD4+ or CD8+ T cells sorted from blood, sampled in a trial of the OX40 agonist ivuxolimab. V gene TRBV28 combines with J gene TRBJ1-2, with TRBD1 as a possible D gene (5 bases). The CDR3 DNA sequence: TGTGCCAGCAGTTTGGTCCATGGGACGGCCCTTAACTATGGCTACACCTTC. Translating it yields CASSLVHGTALNYGYTF.